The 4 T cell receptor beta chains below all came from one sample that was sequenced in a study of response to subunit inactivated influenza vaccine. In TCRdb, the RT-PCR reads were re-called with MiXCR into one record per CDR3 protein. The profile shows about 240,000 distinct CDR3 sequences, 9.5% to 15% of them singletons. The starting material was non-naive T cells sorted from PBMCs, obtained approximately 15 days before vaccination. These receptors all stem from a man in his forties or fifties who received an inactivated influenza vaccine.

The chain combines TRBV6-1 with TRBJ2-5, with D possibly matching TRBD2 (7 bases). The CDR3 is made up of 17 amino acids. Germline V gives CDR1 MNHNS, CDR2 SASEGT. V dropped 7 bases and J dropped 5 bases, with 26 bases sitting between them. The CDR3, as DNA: TGTGCCAGCACAGCGAGTGGTAGGGGGGGCTCGGGGGAGACCCAGTACTTC. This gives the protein CASTASGRGGSGETQYF.

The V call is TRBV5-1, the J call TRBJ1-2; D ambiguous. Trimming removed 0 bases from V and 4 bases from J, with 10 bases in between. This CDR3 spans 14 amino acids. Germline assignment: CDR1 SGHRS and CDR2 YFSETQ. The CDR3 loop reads CASSLAIETYGYTF. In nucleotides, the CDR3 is TGCGCCAGCAGCTTGGCCATAGAAACCTATGGCTACACCTTC. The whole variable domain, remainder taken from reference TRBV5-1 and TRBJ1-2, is KAGVTQTPRYLIKTRGQQVTLSCSPISGHRSVSWYQQTPGQGLQFLFEYFSETQRNKGNFPGRFSGRQFSNSRSEMNVSTLELGDSALYLCASSLAIETYGYTFGSGTRLTVV.

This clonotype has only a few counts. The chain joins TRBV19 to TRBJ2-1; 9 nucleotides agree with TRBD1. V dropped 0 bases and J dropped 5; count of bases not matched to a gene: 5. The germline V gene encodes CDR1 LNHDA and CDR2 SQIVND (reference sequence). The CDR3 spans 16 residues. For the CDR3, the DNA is TGTGCCAGTAGTATAGAGCGTGGGACAGGGAACAATGAGCAGTTCTTC. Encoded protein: CASSIERGTGNNEQFF. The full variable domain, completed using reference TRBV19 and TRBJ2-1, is DGGITQSPKYLFRKEGQNVTLSCEQNLNHDAMYWYRQDPGQGLRLIYYSQIVNDFQKGDIAEGYSVSREKKESFPLTVTSAQKNPTAFYLCASSIERGTGNNEQFFGPGTRLTVL.

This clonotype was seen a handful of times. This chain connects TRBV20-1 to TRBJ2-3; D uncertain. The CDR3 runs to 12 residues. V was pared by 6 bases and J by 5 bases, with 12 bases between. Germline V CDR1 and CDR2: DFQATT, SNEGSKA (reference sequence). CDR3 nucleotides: TGCAGTGCCCCACCCTCGGGAGATACGCAGTATTTT. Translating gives CSAPPSGDTQYF.